These T cell receptor beta chains were read from a single sample in a study of blood T cell repertoires in COVID-19. The repertoire was sequenced with immunoSEQ multiplex PCR; TCRdb's copy has only in-frame clones and lacks some. The table records under 250,000 clones, 75% to 90% of them present only once. Material: PBMCs or T cells enriched from blood (not recorded which). The receptors stem from a woman between 40 and 50 years old who had been exposed to COVID-19. The CDR3 runs from the conserved cysteine through the conserved F or W. A D gene is named only where the DNA matches it firmly. Clone size is not always given. Where it is, it says once, few, many or a class for expanded clones.

V gene: TRBV7-6
D gene: TRBD2
clone size: NA
J gene: TRBJ2-1
CDR3 DNA: TGTGCCAGCAGCCCCTCCGGGACTAACTACAATGAGCAGTTCTTC
CDR3 protein: CASSPSGTNYNEQFF

V gene: TRBV10-3
D gene: NA
clone size: NA
J gene: TRBJ1-5
CDR3 DNA: TGTGCCATCAGTGAGACGGGGAATCAGCCCCAGCATTTT
CDR3 protein: CAISETGNQPQHF

V gene: TRBV5-8
D gene: TRBD1
clone size: NA
J gene: TRBJ1-2
CDR3 DNA: TGTGCCAGCAGCTCGACAGGGGGTAACTATGGCTACACCTTC
CDR3 protein: CASSSTGGNYGYTF

V gene: TRBV7-2
D gene: NA
clone size: NA
J gene: TRBJ1-4
CDR3 DNA: TGTGCCAGCAGCTTAGACGGGAGTGAAAAACTGTTTTTT
CDR3 protein: CASSLDGSEKLFF

V gene: TRBV2
D gene: NA
clone size: NA
J gene: TRBJ2-1
CDR3 DNA: TGTGCCAGCAGGGAAGGGACGGGATACAATGAGCAGTTCTTC
CDR3 protein: CASREGTGYNEQFF

V gene: TRBV29-1
D gene: NA
clone size: NA
J gene: TRBJ2-1
CDR3 DNA: TGCAGCGTTGAAGGTTCCAGGGAAGGGGGCAATGAGCAGTTCTTC
CDR3 protein: CSVEGSREGGNEQFF

V gene: TRBV6-2/TRBV6-3
D gene: NA
clone size: NA
J gene: TRBJ1-4
CDR3 DNA: TGTGCCAGCAGTTACAACCCCGGGAGAGGCGAAAAACTGTTTTTT
CDR3 protein: CASSYNPGRGEKLFF

V gene: TRBV16
D gene: NA
clone size: once
J gene: TRBJ2-5
CDR3 DNA: TGTGCCAGCAGCCTCGAGAGCCAAGAGACCCAGTACTTC
CDR3 protein: CASSLESQETQYF

V gene: TRBV4-2
D gene: NA
clone size: NA
J gene: TRBJ2-5
CDR3 DNA: TGTGCCAGCAGCCACACTAAGGGGGCGGCCGGGGGAGAGACCCAGTACTTC
CDR3 protein: CASSHTKGAAGGETQYF

V gene: TRBV30
D gene: NA
clone size: NA
J gene: TRBJ1-1
CDR3 DNA: TGTGCCTGGAGATCTCGAGGCACTGAAGCTTTCTTT
CDR3 protein: CAWRSRGTEAFF

V gene: TRBV5-6
D gene: NA
clone size: NA
J gene: TRBJ1-6
CDR3 DNA: TGTGCCAGCAGCTTGGTGGGGGCTAATTCACCCCTCCACTTT
CDR3 protein: CASSLVGANSPLHF